The 17 T cell receptor beta chains below all came from one sample that was sequenced in a study of identical twins. From the 5' RACE reads, TCRdb called clonotypes with MiXCR, one entry per CDR3 protein. The profile covers 400,000 to 500,000 distinct CDR3 sequences, with 13% to 15% appearing a single time and about 0.97% taken by the ten largest. These data were likewise used in another study, on yellow fever vaccine responses in identical twins.

Source material: CD4+ T cells sorted from blood. These receptors were collected from a young woman in good health.

This clonotype has just a few counts. The rearrangement uses TRBV20-1 and TRBJ2-3; 8 bases agree with TRBD2. This CDR3 has 15 residues. The germline gives CDR1 DFQATT, CDR2 SNEGSKA (reference sequence). Trimming took 4 bases from V and 2 from J; bases not matched to a gene: 8. The DNA for the CDR3 is TGCAGTGCTAAGCCGCCGCGGGGGGTCACAGATACGCAGTATTTT. Protein: CSAKPPRGVTDTQYF.

This clonotype was seen a few times. The V gene is TRBV14, the J gene TRBJ2-7, with 8 bases identical to TRBD1. The CDR3 has 14 amino acids. Germline V gives CDR1 SGHDN, CDR2 FVKESK. With 4 bases clipped from V and 3 bases from J, the junction kept 5 bases outside the gene matches. Here the CDR3 DNA reads TGTGCCAGCAGCCGAACAGGACAGGGCTACGAGCAGTACTTC. Translated, it gives CASSRTGQGYEQYF.

The genes are TRBV4-1 and TRBJ1-5; no firm D call. This CDR3 contains 13 residues. Looked up from germline, CDR1 is MGHRA and CDR2 is YSYEKL. V was clipped by 1 base and J by 11 bases, with 12 bases between them. The CDR3 loop is CASSQVGVRAQHF. The CDR3 nucleotides are TGCGCCAGCAGCCAAGTCGGGGTGAGGGCCCAGCATTTT.

The rearrangement links TRBV28 to TRBJ2-7; 7 bases map to TRBD1. Germline V gene lookup returns CDR1 MDHEN and CDR2 SYDVKM. The CDR3 extends over 13 amino acids. The trim removed 9 bases at V and 1 base at J, leaving 6 bases unmatched. As DNA, the CDR3 is TGTGCCAGTACCTCGGGACAGTCCTACGAGCAGTACTTC. It is translated as CASTSGQSYEQYF.

This clonotype showed up just a few times. The V and J genes are TRBV28 and TRBJ1-2; D unclear. This CDR3 comprises 10 residues. Trimming left V 6 bases short and J 2 bases short, with 1 base between. Germline CDR1 MDHEN, CDR2 SYDVKM. The CDR3 DNA is TGTGCCAGCAGAAACTATGGCTACACCTTC. Its translation: CASRNYGYTF.

This clonotype has more than one count but fewer than ten. J is TRBJ2-3 and V is TRBV5-1; perhaps TRBD2 as D (6 bases). Per the germline V gene, CDR1 is SGHRS and CDR2 is YFSETQ. V lost 0 bases and J 0 bases, leaving 8 bases between the germline ends. The CDR3 has 15 residues. The CDR3 reads CASSLGTKSTDTQYF. The DNA for the CDR3 is TGCGCCAGCAGCTTGGGGACTAAGAGCACAGATACGCAGTATTTT.

V and J are TRBV4-2 and TRBJ2-2, with 12 positions matching TRBD1. There are 18 residues in the CDR3. The V gene end was trimmed by 4 bases and the J gene end by 5 bases; junction bases not matched to a gene: 11. Germline V CDR1 and CDR2: LGHNA, YNFKEQ. Written as DNA, the CDR3 is TGTGCCAGCAGCCGAGGGCCGGGACAGGGGGCGCTTACCGGGGAGCTGTTTTTT. Amino acids: CASSRGPGQGALTGELFF.

The chain recombines TRBV18 with TRBJ2-2, with D hard to call. With 3 bases removed from V and 5 bases from J, the gap between germline ends came to 7 bases. The CDR3 totals 13 residues. Germline CDR1 KGHSH, CDR2 LQKENI. The CDR3 is CASSPPVTGELFF. In DNA form, the CDR3 reads TGTGCCAGCTCACCTCCGGTGACCGGGGAGCTGTTTTTT. The full variable domain, in which reference TRBV18 and TRBJ2-2 provide the parts outside the CDR3, is NAGVMQNPRHLVRRRGQEARLRCSPMKGHSHVYWYRQLPEEGLKFMVYLQKENIIDESGMPKERFSAEFPKEGPSILRIQQVVRGDSAAYFCASSPPVTGELFFGEGSRLTVL.

Many counts were recorded for this clonotype. The chain is built from TRBV7-2 and TRBJ2-2; the match to TRBD2 covers 11 bases. Per germline, CDR1 SGHTA and CDR2 FQGNSA. The V and J ends lost 6 bases and 5 bases, in that order; junction bases with no gene match: 5. This CDR3 spans 15 amino acids. The CDR3 nucleotides are TGTGCCAGCAGTGTCACTAGCGGGAGTACCGGGGAGCTGTTTTTT. Translated, it gives CASSVTSGSTGELFF. The full variable domain, completed using reference TRBV7-2 and TRBJ2-2, is GAGVSQSPSNKVTEKGKDVELRCDPISGHTALYWYRQSLGQGLEFLIYFQGNSAPDKSGLPSDRFSAERTGGSVSTLTIQRTQQEDSAVYLCASSVTSGSTGELFFGEGSRLTVL.

The rearrangement links TRBV10-3 to TRBJ2-3; TRBD2 might be the D (5 bases). Deletions cut 10 bases from V and 0 bases from J, with 11 bases between. This CDR3 contains 13 residues. Germline V gene data show CDR1 as ENHRY and CDR2 as SYGVKD. CDR3 sequence reads: CATLAYSTDTQYF. The CDR3 DNA reads as TGTGCCACCTTAGCGTATAGCACAGATACGCAGTATTTT.

The CDR3 nucleotides are TGCGCCAGCAGCCAGGATGACAGGGTGAGATACAATGAGCAGTTCTTC. It is translated as CASSQDDRVRYNEQFF. The V and J genes are TRBV4-3 and TRBJ2-1; 7 bases line up with TRBD1. CDR3 length: 16 amino acids. V lost 3 bases, J lost 4 bases, and 9 bases stayed unmatched. Germline V CDR1 and CDR2: LGHNA, YSLEER.

The chain is built from TRBV12-3 or TRBV12-4 and TRBJ1-2; 12 nucleotides agree with TRBD1. The length of the CDR3 is 17 residues. The V and J ends lost 8 bases and 2 bases, in that order; junction bases with no gene match: 12. The CDR3 protein is CASSTGDRGLVNYGYTF. The CDR3, as DNA: TGTGCCAGCTCGACGGGGGACAGGGGGCTAGTGAACTATGGCTACACCTTC.

This clonotype occurred many times. J is TRBJ2-5 and V is TRBV7-9; D not resolved. With 2 bases removed from V and 1 base from J, the gap between germline ends came to 2 bases. CDR1 and CDR2 from the germline V gene are SEHNR and FQNEAQ (reference sequence). CDR3 length: 12 residues. The CDR3 sequence: CASSLIQETQYF. CDR3 DNA: TGTGCCAGCAGCTTAATCCAAGAGACCCAGTACTTC.

This clonotype was seen ten or more times. This chain connects TRBV15 to TRBJ2-1, with 8 bases lining up with TRBD1. This CDR3 spans 15 amino acids. The junction had 10 bases not matched to a gene; V was cut back by 4 bases and J by 8 bases. Germline V gene sequence: CDR1 LNHNV, CDR2 YYDKDF (reference sequence). This CDR3 is CATSIFTPGGYEQFF. CDR3 DNA sequence: TGTGCCACCAGCATTTTCACCCCAGGGGGCTATGAGCAGTTCTTC.

The CDR3 sequence is CASSFGSQETQYF. The CDR3 DNA reads as TGTGCCAGCAGTTTCGGGTCCCAAGAGACCCAGTACTTC. The chain uses TRBV28 and TRBJ2-5; D unclear. V was trimmed by 3 bases and J by 1 base, leaving 6 bases between them. Per germline, CDR1 MDHEN and CDR2 SYDVKM. The CDR3 consists of 13 residues.

The chain combines TRBV7-3 with TRBJ2-3; 8 bases align to TRBD2. Germline V CDR1 and CDR2: SGHTA, FQGTGA. The ends lost 6 bases at V and 6 bases at J; junction bases unmatched: 8. The CDR3 is 14 amino acids. DNA for the CDR3: TGTGCCAGCAGTCGCGGGGGGCCGTGGGATACGCAGTATTTT. Its protein is CASSRGGPWDTQYF.

This chain joins TRBV20-1 and TRBJ2-1; 9 bases fit TRBD2. Germline CDR1 DFQATT, CDR2 SNEGSKA (reference sequence). Trimming at V came to 2 bases and at J to 8 bases, leaving 10 bases not matched to a gene. The CDR3 is made up of 15 amino acids. The CDR3 loop reads CSARFSLAGLDEQFF. CDR3 DNA: TGCAGTGCTAGATTTTCACTAGCGGGTCTGGATGAGCAGTTCTTC.